This T cell receptor beta chain was profiled in a study of blood T cell repertoires in COVID-19. Background on the study: Donors in the United States, Italy and Spain gave samples during acute or convalescent COVID-19. The cDNA or gDNA used as material had been derived from T cells, B-cell-depleted T cells, or PBMCs.

Per the original data handling: It was from reference gene primer amplification that nucleated cell counts were estimated. Sequencing was performed with immunoSEQ multiplex PCR; in TCRdb, only in-frame clones are kept and a portion is missing. V, J and clone size were drawn from that table, and D and trimming were deduced from the DNA. The sample carries 45,000 or so clones, 80% recorded once. V was trimmed by 2 bases and J by 4 bases, leaving 9 bases between them. The CDR3 consists of 14 residues. Germline V CDR1 and CDR2: MDHEN, SYDVKM. The sample holds many counts of this clone. Sequencing was done on a sample of peripheral blood. The sequence was obtained from a man between 65 and 85 years old with acute or convalescent COVID-19. The V and J genes are TRBV28 and TRBJ1-5; D ambiguous. DNA for the CDR3: TGTGCCAGCAGTTTAGGAGTGGCAAATCAGCCCCAGCATTTT. Protein sequence: CASSLGVANQPQHF.